These 25 T cell receptor beta chains were all obtained from the same sample, sequenced in a study of regulatory T cells in long-lasting Graves disease. TCR beta libraries were built with iRepertoire HTBI primers and Arm-PCR of CDR3 regions. TCRdb re-called the multiplex PCR reads through MiXCR, storing one row per CDR3 protein. The sample holds 500,000 or so distinct CDR3 sequences; about a sixth are singletons and the top ten take about 12%. As for time point: newly diagnosed GD, antithyroid drugs for less than 3 months. The TCR library was made from RNA that had been extracted from PBMCs in TRIzol. These data also formed part of another study, on T cells in Graves' hyperthyroidism and ophthalmopathy.

Here the sequenced sample was peripheral blood mononuclear cells (PBMCs), taken at new diagnosis, from a patient treated with antithyroid drugs. These receptors were collected from a man aged 40-49 years with Graves disease.

In its sample, this clonotype was seen many times. This chain uses TRBV12-3 or TRBV12-4 with TRBJ2-3; 9 bases match TRBD1. There are 16 residues in the CDR3. With 5 bases clipped from V and 2 bases from J, the junction kept 8 bases outside the gene matches. The CDR3 here is CASSPRQGGNTDTQYF. CDR3 nucleotide sequence: TGTGCCAGCAGTCCGAGACAGGGGGGGAACACAGATACGCAGTATTTT.

This clonotype was seen ten or more times. The V gene is TRBV11-3, the J gene TRBJ2-3; D is unclear. The CDR3 consists of 14 residues. V was trimmed by 5 bases and J by 3 bases, leaving 12 bases between them. The germline V gene encodes CDR1 SGHNT and CDR2 YENEEA. CDR3 residues: CASSPGLGTDTQYF. DNA for the CDR3: TGTGCCAGCAGCCCCGGCCTGGGGACAGATACGCAGTATTTT.

J is TRBJ1-5 and V is TRBV20-1, with no clear D. V lost 6 bases and J lost 1, with 10 bases in between. The CDR3 is 13 amino acids. From germline, CDR1 is DFQATT and CDR2 SNEGSKA (reference sequence). The CDR3 here is CSAGEGSNQPQHF. The CDR3 DNA reads as TGCAGTGCCGGGGAAGGGAGCAATCAGCCCCAGCATTTT.

At least ten counts were recorded for this clonotype. The junction differs from germline at one of its ends, possibly a read error. The J gene is TRBJ2-2, the V gene TRBV7-7; 10 nucleotides align to TRBD1. Germline assignment: CDR1 SSHAT and CDR2 FNYEAQ (reference sequence). CDR3 length: 18 residues. The CDR3 spells CASSPQGTGDRSTGELFF. CDR3 bases: TGTGCTAGCAGCCCCCAGGGGACAGGGGACCGGAGCACCGGGGAGCTGTTTTTT.

This clonotype was observed a handful of times. The genes are TRBV4-1 and TRBJ2-1; D is unresolved. The germline CDR1 and CDR2 sequences are MGHRA and YSYEKL. This CDR3 is 15 amino acids long. Trimming took off 6 bases at V and 0 bases at J, with 12 bases between the two ends. CDR3 nucleotide sequence: TGCGCCAGCAGTGAGACACCATACTCCTACAATGAGCAGTTCTTC. This gives the protein CASSETPYSYNEQFF.

As regards this clonotype: A much larger clone differs from this one at a single base, so this may be a read error. The genes are TRBV27 and TRBJ1-5; D is unclear. CDR1 is MNHEY, CDR2 SMNVEV, per germline (reference sequence). The CDR3 spans 13 residues. Between the trimmed V and J ends, which lost 5 bases and 6 bases, there was a span of 11 bases. Written as DNA, the CDR3 is TGTGCCAGCAGTCACCGATTGGGTCAGCCCCAGCATTTT. It specifies CASSHRLGQPQHF.

This clonotype was picked up many times. The chain employs TRBV28 and TRBJ2-2; D possibly corresponds to TRBD2 (6 bases). Between the trimmed V and J ends, which lost 5 bases and 5 bases, there was a span of 12 bases. The CDR3 has 14 residues. Per the germline V gene, CDR1 is MDHEN and CDR2 is SYDVKM. The CDR3 coding sequence is TGTGCCAGCAGTACCGACGGGACTACCGGGGAGCTGTTTTTT. Its protein product is CASSTDGTTGELFF.

This clonotype was detected ten times or more. This rearrangement joins TRBV20-1 to TRBJ1-1; 8 positions agree with TRBD1. The germline V gene has CDR1 DFQATT and CDR2 SNEGSKA (reference sequence). J lost 4 bases, V lost 0 bases, and 13 bases had no gene match. This CDR3 spans 17 amino acids. The CDR3 DNA follows: TGCAGTGCTAGAGATCTGAGGACAGGGTCGTTAGGCACTGAAGCTTTCTTT. This sequence encodes CSARDLRTGSLGTEAFF.

In this sample, this clonotype turned up many times. V usage is TRBV28 and J usage is TRBJ1-5, with 8 nucleotides matching TRBD1. The CDR3 totals 16 residues. Unmatched junction bases numbered 6, after V lost 5 bases and J lost 0 bases. The germline V gene encodes CDR1 MDHEN and CDR2 SYDVKM. This chain's CDR3 is CASSTGGAHSNQPQHF. CDR3 bases: TGTGCCAGCAGTACAGGGGGGGCTCATAGCAATCAGCCCCAGCATTTT. Looking up the rest from reference TRBV28 and TRBJ1-5 gives the full variable domain: DVKVTQSSRYLVKRTGEKVFLECVQDMDHENMFWYRQDPGLGLRLIYFSYDVKMKEKGDIPEGYSVSREKKERFSLILESASTNQTSMYLCASSTGGAHSNQPQHFGDGTRLSIL.

This clonotype was detected ten times or more. This chain links TRBV7-9 with TRBJ2-7; no reliable D call. CDR3 length equals 14 residues. Trimming cost V 5 bases and J 3 bases, with 14 bases left between them. Germline CDR1 and CDR2: SEHNR and FQNEAQ (reference sequence). The CDR3 loop reads CASSRPQQGYEQYF. In nucleotides, the CDR3 is TGTGCCAGCAGCCGCCCGCAGCAAGGCTACGAGCAGTACTTC.

This clonotype was found many times. The V gene is TRBV2, the J gene TRBJ2-5; D is tentatively TRBD1 or TRBD2 (5 bases each). Germline CDR1 SNHLY, CDR2 FYNNEI. Trimming removed 6 bases at V and 2 bases at J, with 19 bases between. The CDR3 sequence is 16 residues long. Here the CDR3 reads CASSPFGDRDQETQYF. The CDR3 region has the DNA TGTGCCAGCAGCCCCTTCGGGGACCGAGATCAAGAGACCCAGTACTTC.

Only a few counts were recorded for this clonotype. The V call is TRBV27, the J call TRBJ1-2; D is possibly TRBD1 (6 bases). The germline V gene encodes CDR1 MNHEY and CDR2 SMNVEV (reference sequence). The CDR3 length is 14 residues. Trimming took 6 bases from V and 4 from J, leaving 15 bases between them. The CDR3 is CASRNTGPGYGYTF. The CDR3 DNA is TGTGCCAGCAGAAATACAGGGCCTGGCTATGGCTACACCTTC.

This clonotype was detected many times. CDR3: CAWSRVNEQFF. CDR3 coding DNA: TGTGCCTGGTCGAGGGTTAATGAGCAGTTCTTC. V usage is TRBV30 and J usage is TRBJ2-1; TRBD2 is a possible D gene (5 bases). In germline, CDR1 is GTSNPN, CDR2 SVGIG (reference sequence). The CDR3 runs 11 residues. V was pared by 5 bases and J by 7 bases, with 9 bases between. Filled out from reference TRBV30 and TRBJ2-1, the complete variable domain reads SQTIHQWPATLVQPVGSPLSLECTVEGTSNPNLYWYRQAAGRGLQLLFYSVGIGQISSEVPQNLSASRPQDRQFILSSKKLLLSDSGFYLCAWSRVNEQFFGPGTRLTVL.

The chain combines TRBV2 with TRBJ2-5; D not certain. Per the germline V gene, CDR1 is SNHLY and CDR2 is FYNNEI. The CDR3 is 13 residues long. V lost 10 bases and J lost 5, with 17 bases in between. This CDR3 is CANQESFDETQYF. The CDR3 DNA sequence: TGTGCCAACCAAGAGTCCTTTGACGAGACCCAGTACTTC. The variable domain in full, completed from reference TRBV2 and TRBJ2-5, reads EPEVTQTPSHQVTQMGQEVILRCVPISNHLYFYWYRQILGQKVEFLVSFYNNEISEKSEIFDDQFSVERPDGSNFTLKIRSTKLEDSAMYFCANQESFDETQYFGPGTRLLVL.

This clonotype was seen only a few times. This rearrangement joins TRBV12-3 or TRBV12-4 to TRBJ2-3, with D perhaps being TRBD1 or TRBD2 (5 bases each). The CDR3 runs to 15 residues. Deletions cut 6 bases from V and 5 bases from J, with 18 bases between. In nucleotides, the CDR3 is TGTGCCAGCAGGGGAAGGGGATCCCGGGGAGATACGCAGTATTTT. Translated, it gives CASRGRGSRGDTQYF.

This clonotype has a count of ten or more. The rearrangement links TRBV20-1 to TRBJ2-7; tentatively, D is TRBD2 (6 bases). The CDR3 loop spans 13 amino acids. Trimming left V 5 bases short and J 3 bases short, with 14 bases between. Looked up from germline, CDR1 is DFQATT and CDR2 is SNEGSKA (reference sequence). CDR3: CSAPGLLGYEQYF. The DNA for the CDR3 is TGCAGTGCTCCCGGACTACTGGGCTACGAGCAGTACTTC.

The sample holds a few counts of this clonotype. The gene calls are TRBV30 and TRBJ2-1; D possibly corresponds to TRBD2 (6 bases). The CDR3 contains 16 residues. V lost 5 bases, J lost 3 bases, and 20 bases lay in between. Per germline, CDR1 GTSNPN and CDR2 SVGIG (reference sequence). CDR3 sequence reads: CAWGIGGNGSYNEQFF. CDR3 DNA: TGTGCCTGGGGTATAGGAGGTAACGGGAGCTACAATGAGCAGTTCTTC.

The chain uses TRBV6-2 or TRBV6-3 and TRBJ2-3, with 8 bases that match TRBD2. From germline, CDR1 is MNHEY and CDR2 SVGEGT. The CDR3 is 18 residues long. Trimming cost V 0 bases and J 2 bases; bases outside gene matches: 10. The CDR3 reads CASSYSRASGYPTDTQYF. CDR3 DNA: TGTGCCAGCAGTTACTCGAGGGCTAGCGGGTACCCCACAGATACGCAGTATTTT.

This clonotype occurred many times. The CDR3 protein is CSARGAGGPDTQYF. DNA for the CDR3: TGCAGTGCCCGAGGGGCGGGAGGCCCAGATACGCAGTATTTT. This chain connects TRBV20-1 to TRBJ2-3, with TRBD2 identical over 8 bases. The CDR3 is made up of 14 amino acids. CDR1 DFQATT and CDR2 SNEGSKA come from the germline V gene (reference sequence). The V and J ends lost 6 bases and 4 bases, in that order; junction bases with no gene match: 9.

Many counts were recorded for this clonotype. As DNA, the CDR3 is TGTGCCAGCTCCTCCAACCCTTCGTCCGGCTACACCTTC. This gives the protein CASSSNPSSGYTF. The chain links TRBV18 to TRBJ1-2; D unresolved. The V gene lost 6 bases and the J gene lost 8 bases, with 16 bases spanning the gap. Germline-derived CDR1 and CDR2 are KGHSH and LQKENI. The length of the CDR3 is 13 residues.

At least ten counts were recorded for this clonotype. The V and J genes are TRBV24-1 and TRBJ1-5; D is perhaps TRBD1 (5 bases). V lost 5 bases and J lost 1, with 11 bases in between. The CDR3 extends over 15 amino acids. The germline V gene has CDR1 KGHDR and CDR2 SFDVKD. The CDR3 region is CATSGGAGSNQPQHF. The DNA of the CDR3 is TGTGCCACCAGTGGAGGGGCGGGGAGCAATCAGCCCCAGCATTTT.

The rearrangement joins TRBV20-1 to TRBJ2-2; 9 bases align to TRBD2. Germline V gene lookup returns CDR1 DFQATT and CDR2 SNEGSKA (reference sequence). The CDR3 has 16 residues. The trim removed 0 bases at V and 2 bases at J, leaving 4 bases unmatched. The CDR3 region has the DNA TGCAGTGCTAGAGATCGACTAGCGGTTAACACCGGGGAGCTGTTTTTT. Amino acids: CSARDRLAVNTGELFF.

This clonotype appeared once. The chain carries TRBV9 and TRBJ2-3; 7 bases fit TRBD2. With V trimmed by 4 bases and J by 4 bases, 12 bases remained unmatched. The CDR3 is 16 amino acids. Germline-derived CDR1 and CDR2 are SGDLS and YYNGEE. CDR3 protein: CASSPPAGEDADTQYF. For the CDR3, the DNA is TGTGCCAGCAGCCCCCCGGCGGGAGAAGACGCAGATACGCAGTATTTT.

This clonotype was recorded at least ten times. This chain links TRBV5-1 with TRBJ2-7; 9 positions agree with TRBD1. J lost 1 base, V lost 4 bases, and 9 bases had no gene match. The CDR3 totals 16 residues. Germline values: CDR1 SGHRS, CDR2 YFSETQ. The CDR3 loop reads CASSPTTTGGSYEQYF. As DNA, the CDR3 is TGCGCCAGCAGCCCGACGACGACAGGGGGTTCCTACGAGCAGTACTTC.

There are a few counts of this clonotype. The V call is TRBV20-1, the J call TRBJ2-1; tentative D call: TRBD2 (5 bases). V lost 0 bases and J lost 3, with 18 bases in between. CDR1 DFQATT and CDR2 SNEGSKA come from the germline V gene (reference sequence). The CDR3 consists of 17 residues. The CDR3 here is CSARDDVTRGLYNEQFF. In nucleotides, the CDR3 is TGCAGTGCTAGAGACGACGTTACACGAGGGCTCTACAATGAGCAGTTCTTC.